This passage covers 3 T cell receptor beta chains from one sample sequenced in a study of blood T cell repertoires in COVID-19. Libraries were prepared by immunoSEQ multiplex PCR; TCRdb keeps only in-frame clonotypes and omits some of them. This sample yields around 230,000 clones, of which about 80% are seen a single time; 15% belongs to the top ten. Material: PBMCs or T cells enriched from blood (not recorded which). Receptors originate from a man aged 35 to 55 who had recovered from COVID-19.

The J gene is TRBJ1-5, the V gene TRBV6-2 or TRBV6-3; tentatively, D is TRBD1 (6 bases). Trimming took off 0 bases at V and 7 bases at J, with 10 bases between the two ends. This CDR3 is 14 amino acids long. The germline V gene encodes CDR1 MNHEY and CDR2 SVGEGT. The CDR3 spells CASSYSTGMQPQHF. CDR3 bases: TGTGCCAGCAGTTACTCAACAGGGATGCAGCCCCAGCATTTT.

This clone was detected only a few times. The chain joins TRBV7-9 to TRBJ2-7; TRBD1 agrees at 7 bases. The CDR3 loop spans 14 amino acids. The V segment lost 3 bases and the J segment 3 bases; nucleotides outside the gene matches: 5. Germline V gene data show CDR1 as SEHNR and CDR2 as FQNEAQ (reference sequence). The CDR3 nucleotides are TGTGCCAGCAGCTTGACAGGGTGGAACTACGAGCAGTACTTC. Translation gives CASSLTGWNYEQYF.

This clone came up once. This rearrangement joins TRBV5-5 to TRBJ1-1, with TRBD1 identical over 9 bases. Trimming took 4 bases from V and 4 from J; bases not matched to a gene: 11. The V gene's germline CDR1 is SGHKS and CDR2 YYEKEE (reference sequence). The CDR3 length is 16 residues. CDR3 nucleotide sequence: TGTGCCAGCAGCCTAGGGACAGGGCCATCGGGCACTGAAGCTTTCTTT. Its translation: CASSLGTGPSGTEAFF.